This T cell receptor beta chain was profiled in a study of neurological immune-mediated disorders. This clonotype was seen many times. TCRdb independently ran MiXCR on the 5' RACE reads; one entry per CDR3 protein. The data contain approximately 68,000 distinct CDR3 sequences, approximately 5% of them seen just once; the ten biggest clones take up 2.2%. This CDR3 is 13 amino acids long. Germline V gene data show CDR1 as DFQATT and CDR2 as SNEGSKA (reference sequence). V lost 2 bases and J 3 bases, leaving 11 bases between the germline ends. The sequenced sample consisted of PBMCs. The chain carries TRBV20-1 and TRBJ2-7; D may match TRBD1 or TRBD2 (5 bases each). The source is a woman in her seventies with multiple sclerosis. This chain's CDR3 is CSARRDGLYEQYF. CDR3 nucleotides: TGCAGTGCTAGACGGGACGGCCTCTACGAGCAGTACTTC.